The sequence of this T cell receptor beta chain was determined in a study of blood T cell repertoires in COVID-19. Study background: COVID-19 samples from acute and convalescent phases originated in the United States, Italy and Spain.

Germline loops: CDR1 MNHEY, CDR2 SVGAGI. The CDR3 sequence is 15 residues long. As for this clone: The junction departs from germline at one end; a sequencing error may be responsible.

In the original processing: Reference gene primer amplification gave estimated nucleated cell counts. The table came from immunoSEQ multiplex PCR; TCRdb's copy has only in-frame clones and leaves some out. The D gene and trimming were derived from the DNA, and the V and J assignments and clone size from that table. Here the sample spans 190,000 or so clones, more than 85% being singletons. The source material was peripheral blood. The chain recombines TRBV6-5 with TRBJ1-1, with a tentative D call TRBD1 (6 bases). The receptor comes from a man aged 35 to 55 with active or convalescent COVID-19. The CDR3 nucleotides are TGTACCAGCAGACCCTCGACAGGCAGGGGCACTGAAGCTTTCTTT. Protein: CTSRPSTGRGTEAFF.